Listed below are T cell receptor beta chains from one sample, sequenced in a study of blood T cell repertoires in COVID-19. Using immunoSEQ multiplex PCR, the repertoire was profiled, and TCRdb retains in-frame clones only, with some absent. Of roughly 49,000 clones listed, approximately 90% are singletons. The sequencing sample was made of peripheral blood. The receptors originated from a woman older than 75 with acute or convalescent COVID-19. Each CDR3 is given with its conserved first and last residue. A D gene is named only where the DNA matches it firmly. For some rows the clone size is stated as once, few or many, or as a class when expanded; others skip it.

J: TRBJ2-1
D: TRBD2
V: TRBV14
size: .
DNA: TGTGCCAGCAGCCGGACTAGCGGGAGTATAGAGCAGTTCTTC
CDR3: CASSRTSGSIEQFF

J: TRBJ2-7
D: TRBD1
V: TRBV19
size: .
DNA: TGTGCCAGTAGTATTAGGGCAACAGGGGGCCGTTCCTACGAGCAGTACTTC
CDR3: CASSIRATGGRSYEQYF

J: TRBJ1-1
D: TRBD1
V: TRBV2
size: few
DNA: TGTGCCAGCAGGGACACAGGGGGCACTGAAGCTTTCTTT
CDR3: CASRDTGGTEAFF

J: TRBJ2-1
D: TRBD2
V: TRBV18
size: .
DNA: TGTGCCAGCTCACTAACTAGCGGGAGAATCGAGGGTAGTGGGCAGTTCTTC
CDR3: CASSLTSGRIEGSGQFF

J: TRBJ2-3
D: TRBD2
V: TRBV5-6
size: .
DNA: TGTGCCAGCAGCGCCGCGGGGGGGCTGAGCACAGATACGCAGTATTTT
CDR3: CASSAAGGLSTDTQYF

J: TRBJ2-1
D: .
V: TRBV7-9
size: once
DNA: TGTGCCAGCAGCTTAGGGCAGGGCTTCGATGAGCAGTTCTTC
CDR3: CASSLGQGFDEQFF

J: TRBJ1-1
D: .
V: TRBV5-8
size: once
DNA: TGTGCCAGCAGTCCTGTAGAAGCTTTCTTT
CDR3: CASSPVEAFF

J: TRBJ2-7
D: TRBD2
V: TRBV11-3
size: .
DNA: TGTGCCAGCAGCGCATCTAGCGGCACCTACTACGAGCAGTACTTC
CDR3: CASSASSGTYYEQYF

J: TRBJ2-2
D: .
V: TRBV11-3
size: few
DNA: TGTGCCAGCAGCTTGCGGGGGCGCACCGGGGAGCTGTTTTTT
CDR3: CASSLRGRTGELFF

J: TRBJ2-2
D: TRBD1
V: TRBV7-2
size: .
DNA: TGTGCCAGCAGCAAGCCGGGACAGATCACCGGGGAGCTGTTTTTT
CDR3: CASSKPGQITGELFF

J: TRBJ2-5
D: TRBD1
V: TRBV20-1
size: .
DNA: TGCAGTGCTAGTCACCGGGACAGGGGAGAGACCCAGTACTTC
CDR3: CSASHRDRGETQYF

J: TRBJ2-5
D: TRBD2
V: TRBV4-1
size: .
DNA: TGCGCCAGCAGCCAGTTGGGGTTAGCGGGAGGCCCTACTAGGGATCCCCAGTACTTC
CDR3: CASSQLGLAGGPTRDPQYF

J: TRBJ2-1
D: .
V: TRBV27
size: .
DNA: TGTGCCAGCAGTTTACGGCCCTCCCGGGGCAATGAGCAGTTCTTC
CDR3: CASSLRPSRGNEQFF

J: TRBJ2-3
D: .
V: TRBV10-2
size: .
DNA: TGCGCCAGCAGTGCTGCGGGAAGCACAGATACGCAGTATTTT
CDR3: CASSAAGSTDTQYF

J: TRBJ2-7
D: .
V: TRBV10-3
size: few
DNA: TGTGCCATCAGTGAACGGGACGAGCAGTACTTC
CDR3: CAISERDEQYF

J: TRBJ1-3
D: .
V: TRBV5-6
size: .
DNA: TGTGCCAGCAGCTCATCTCTGGCGGCAGGGGCGGGAAACACCATATATTTT
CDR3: CASSSSLAAGAGNTIYF

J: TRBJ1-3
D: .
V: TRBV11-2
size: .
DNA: TGTGCCAGCAGCAAATCGGACAGCAACTCTGGAAACACCATATATTTT
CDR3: CASSKSDSNSGNTIYF

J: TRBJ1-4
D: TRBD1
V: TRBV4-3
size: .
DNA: TGCGCCAGCAGCCAAGATTTAGGGGGCGGTGAAAAACTGTTTTTT
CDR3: CASSQDLGGGEKLFF

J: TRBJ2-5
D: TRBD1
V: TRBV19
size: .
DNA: TGTGCCAGTAGTGAATCAGGGGGCGCGGAGACCCAGTACTTC
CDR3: CASSESGGAETQYF

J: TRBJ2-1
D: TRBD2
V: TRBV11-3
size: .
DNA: TGTGCCAGCCGGACTAGCCCCAATGAGCAGTTCTTC
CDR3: CASRTSPNEQFF

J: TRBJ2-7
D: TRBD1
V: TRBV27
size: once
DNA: TGTGCCAGCAGTTTACGACAGGGAATCGGCTACGAGCAGTACTTC
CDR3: CASSLRQGIGYEQYF

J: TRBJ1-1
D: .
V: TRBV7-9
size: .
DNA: TGTGCCAGCAGCTCCAGGGCCGGACAGAACACTGAAGCTTTCTTT
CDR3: CASSSRAGQNTEAFF

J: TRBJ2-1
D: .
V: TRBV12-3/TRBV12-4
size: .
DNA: TGTGCCAGCGAGAGGGTTGGCGCTAATGAGCAGTTCTTC
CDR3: CASERVGANEQFF

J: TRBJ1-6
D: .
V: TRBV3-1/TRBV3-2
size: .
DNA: TGTGCCAGCAGCCAAGGCTCCAGGGTTGGTTCACCCCTCCACTTT
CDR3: CASSQGSRVGSPLHF